Each of the 11 T cell receptor beta chains below was sequenced from the same sample in a study of T cells in Graves' hyperthyroidism and ophthalmopathy. Researchers took RNA transcripts and amplified the TCR beta CDR3 regions from them. TCR CDR3 regions were first amplified by RT-PCR with HTBI primers. TCRdb reprocessed the multiplex PCR reads via MiXCR and lists one record per CDR3 protein. The sample carries 450,000 to 600,000 distinct CDR3 sequences, around 13% recorded once. Specimen: blood. The receptors were gathered from a woman between 40 and 50 years old with Graves' hyperthyroidism.

Many counts were recorded for this clonotype. The CDR3 is CSATWSTDTQYF. The CDR3, as DNA: TGCAGTGCTACTTGGAGCACAGATACGCAGTATTTT. The V and J genes are TRBV20-1 and TRBJ2-3, with unresolved D. Germline lookup yields CDR1 DFQATT and CDR2 SNEGSKA (reference sequence). The CDR3 length is 12 residues. The germline V and J ends were trimmed by 4 bases and 0 bases, with 5 bases remaining between them.

A word on this clonotype: Its ends do not fully match the called genes, so a read error is possible. The rearrangement joins TRBV7-9 to TRBJ2-7; no definite D call. Germline CDR1 reads SEHNR; CDR2 reads FQNEAQ (reference sequence). This CDR3 is 14 amino acids long. CDR3 amino acids: CASSPRFTSYEQYF. CDR3 in DNA: TGCGCCAGCAGCCCCCGGTTCACATCCTACGAGCAGTACTTC.

Ten or more counts support this clonotype. The chain joins TRBV11-2 to TRBJ2-7; D uncertain. Trimming shortened V by 5 bases and J by 2 bases, and 19 bases separated the two germline ends. The CDR3 has 16 amino acids. The germline V gene has CDR1 SGHAT and CDR2 FQNNGV. CDR3 nucleotides: TGTGCCAGCAGCCGTGAAATCAGAGACCCACCCTACGAGCAGTACTTC. It is translated as CASSREIRDPPYEQYF.

This clonotype was seen many times. The J gene is TRBJ2-1, the V gene TRBV4-2, with 7 bases fitting TRBD2. Germline values: CDR1 LGHNA, CDR2 YNFKEQ. V lost 1 base, J lost 2 bases, and 2 bases stayed unmatched. There are 15 residues in the CDR3. The CDR3 sequence: CASSQGGGTYNEQFF. CDR3 DNA sequence: TGTGCCAGCAGCCAAGGGGGAGGGACCTACAATGAGCAGTTCTTC.

Comments on this clonotype: In this CDR3 the conserved last residue, phenylalanine or tryptophan, is missing, so a read error is likely. The CDR3 reads CASSLGGARSDEQYL. CDR3 DNA: TGCGCCAGCAGCTTGGGGGGGGCGCGAAGCGACGAGCAGTACCTC. The chain combines TRBV5-1 with TRBJ2-7; D could derive from TRBD1 or TRBD2 (6 bases each). V was clipped by 0 bases and J by 5 bases, with 15 bases between them. This CDR3 has 15 residues. Germline V lookup: CDR1 SGHRS, CDR2 YFSETQ.

This clonotype has a count of ten or more. V gene TRBV11-3 combines with J gene TRBJ2-7; tentatively, D is TRBD1 (6 bases). V lost 8 bases and J 2 bases, leaving 13 bases between the germline ends. This CDR3 is 13 amino acids long. Germline V gives CDR1 SGHNT, CDR2 YENEEA. CDR3 amino acids: CASGARGTYEQYF. CDR3 bases: TGTGCCAGCGGGGCCAGGGGAACCTACGAGCAGTACTTC. Supplemented by reference TRBV11-3 and TRBJ2-7, the full variable domain reads EAGVVQSPRYKIIEKKQPVAFWCNPISGHNTLYWYLQNLGQGPELLIRYENEEAVDDSQLPKDRFSAERLKGVDSTLKIQPAELGDSAVYLCASGARGTYEQYFGPGTRLTVT.

The J gene is TRBJ2-5, the V gene TRBV10-3; D is unclear. CDR1 is ENHRY, CDR2 SYGVKD, per germline. With 1 base removed from V and 2 bases from J, the gap between germline ends came to 14 bases. The CDR3 is 16 amino acids. The CDR3 reads CAISELFGSKQETQYF. CDR3 coding DNA: TGTGCCATCAGTGAGTTATTTGGCTCGAAACAAGAGACCCAGTACTTC.

The table lists this clonotype with many counts. J is TRBJ1-1 and V is TRBV3-1; D gene ambiguous. This CDR3 contains 16 residues. The V end lost 4 bases, the J end lost 1 base, and 16 bases lay between the germline ends. Germline V gene data show CDR1 as LGHDT and CDR2 as YNNKEL (reference sequence). The CDR3 sequence: CASSLTKGRRNTEAFF. The CDR3 region has the DNA TGTGCCAGCAGCCTAACCAAGGGTCGGAGGAACACTGAAGCTTTCTTT.

This clonotype showed up many times. The chain uses TRBV3-1 and TRBJ1-1; D not certain. The CDR3 runs to 14 residues. V was clipped by 0 bases and J by 5 bases, with 10 bases between them. Germline-derived CDR1 and CDR2 are LGHDT and YNNKEL (reference sequence). The CDR3 reads CASSQDLGGTEAFF. The DNA of the CDR3 is TGTGCCAGCAGCCAAGATCTGGGAGGGACTGAAGCTTTCTTT.

This clonotype was counted ten times or more. The V call is TRBV28, the J call TRBJ2-2; D is unresolved. CDR1 and CDR2 from the germline V gene are MDHEN and SYDVKM. This CDR3 comprises 17 residues. V shed 2 bases and J shed 6 bases, with 19 bases lying between them. In DNA, the CDR3 is TGTGCCAGCAGTTTACCCGTCCGGTTAAAATTATCCGGGGAGCTGTTTTTT. Translated: CASSLPVRLKLSGELFF. The full variable domain, in which reference TRBV28 and TRBJ2-2 provide the parts outside the CDR3, is DVKVTQSSRYLVKRTGEKVFLECVQDMDHENMFWYRQDPGLGLRLIYFSYDVKMKEKGDIPEGYSVSREKKERFSLILESASTNQTSMYLCASSLPVRLKLSGELFFGEGSRLTVL.

This clonotype has more than one count but fewer than ten. The chain links TRBV12-3 or TRBV12-4 to TRBJ1-5, with D possibly being TRBD1 (5 bases). This CDR3 region has 16 residues. Trimming cost V 4 bases and J 2 bases, with 15 bases left between them. The DNA for the CDR3 is TGTGCCAGCAGTTCCGGGGGAACTGCAGGCAATCAGCCCCAGCATTTT. Amino acid sequence: CASSSGGTAGNQPQHF.